The entry below gives a single T cell receptor (beta chain) sequence along with its context. No treatment of any kind had been given to any patient before thyroid surgery. In the study's own analysis: Variation in CDR3 across clinicopathological groups served as the basis for constructing a distant-metastasis classifier in papillary thyroid cancer. TCRdb recomputed clones from the PCR reads via MiXCR. These V and J calls are TCRdb output, not the study's own analysis. The sample has 30,000 to 35,000 clones, over 15% seen once. This specimen belongs to a study of metastatic and nonmetastatic thyroid tumors. The TCR originated in a female donor with papillary thyroid cancer or a benign thyroid nodule (not recorded which). Some clones in this sample may be carry-over from other donors' samples. Input material: blood.

CDR3 in DNA: TGCGCCAGCAGCCTGGATGTAGTGGATCTCCACGAGCAGTACTTC. Protein product: CASSLDVVDLHEQYF. The rearrangement uses TRBV5-1 and TRBJ2-7; D is unresolved. Germline V gene data show CDR1 as SGHRS and CDR2 as YFSETQ. The CDR3 runs to 15 residues. Deletions cut 4 bases from V and 5 bases from J, with 19 bases between.